The 18 T cell receptor beta chains below were found in one sample sequenced in a study of T cell responses to AZD1222 COVID-19 vaccine. TCRdb's copy holds only in-frame clones and misses some; the assay was immunoSEQ multiplex PCR. The data hold about 150,000 clones, with roughly 89% observed a single time. The sample was peripheral blood, taken on day 0 of AZD1222 vaccination. These TCRs come from an adult in good health.

This clone showed up just once. The rearrangement uses TRBV7-9 and TRBJ2-6; D gene unclear. Germline V gene sequence: CDR1 SEHNR, CDR2 FQNEAQ (reference sequence). Trimming took off 3 bases at V and 1 base at J, with 7 bases between the two ends. The CDR3 is 15 residues long. The CDR3 nucleotides are TGTGCCAGCAGCTTTCAAGAATCTGGGGCCAACGTCCTGACTTTC. Translated: CASSFQESGANVLTF.

The chain uses TRBV14 and TRBJ1-1; no reliable D call. Germline CDR1 and CDR2: SGHDN and FVKESK. The CDR3 extends over 16 amino acids. V lost 0 bases and J 0 bases, leaving 11 bases between the germline ends. The CDR3 DNA reads TGTGCCAGCAGCCAAGATCTGGGTAGGTTGAACACTGAAGCTTTCTTT. It translates to CASSQDLGRLNTEAFF. The variable domain in full, completed from reference TRBV14 and TRBJ1-1, reads EAGVTQFPSHSVIEKGQTVTLRCDPISGHDNLYWYRRVMGKEIKFLLHFVKESKQDESGMPNNRFLAERTGGTYSTLKVQPAELEDSGVYFCASSQDLGRLNTEAFFGQGTRLTVV.

This clone was seen once. The chain couples TRBV15 to TRBJ1-1, with a weak D call TRBD1 (6 bases). Trimming pared 8 bases from V and 0 bases from J, leaving 19 bases between. The CDR3 is 16 residues long. Per the germline V gene, CDR1 is LNHNV and CDR2 is YYDKDF (reference sequence). CDR3 nucleotide sequence: TGTGCCACCGGCTCGGGGCCAGGGGCCATGAACACTGAAGCTTTCTTT. As protein: CATGSGPGAMNTEAFF.

The chain employs TRBV7-8 and TRBJ1-5; 7 positions agree with TRBD1. The germline CDR1 and CDR2 sequences are SGHVS and FQNEAQ. V was pared by 5 bases and J by 7 bases, with 11 bases of the junction left unmatched. This CDR3 spans 15 amino acids. CDR3 bases: TGTGCCAGCAGCGTTTCGACAGGGTGGAACCAGCCCCAGCATTTT. Encoded protein: CASSVSTGWNQPQHF.

The V call is TRBV10-2, the J call TRBJ2-1; 8 bases are shared with TRBD2. CDR3 length equals 15 residues. CDR1 WSHSY and CDR2 SAAADI come from the germline V gene. With V trimmed by 0 bases and J by 10 bases, 8 bases remained unmatched. The DNA of the CDR3 is TGCGCCAGCAGTGAGTCGCGGCTAGCGGGTCGGGAGCAGTTCTTC. Its protein is CASSESRLAGREQFF.

The chain recombines TRBV6-5 with TRBJ2-2; tentative D call: TRBD1 (5 bases). Germline V lookup: CDR1 MNHEY, CDR2 SVGAGI. The CDR3 length is 14 residues. Deletions cut 7 bases from V and 4 bases from J, with 13 bases between. In DNA form, the CDR3 reads TGTGCCAGCATCCTCTCACAGGTCACCGGGGAGCTGTTTTTT. It yields the protein CASILSQVTGELFF.

The chain couples TRBV2 to TRBJ1-1; D call uncertain. Trimming took off 11 bases at V and 0 bases at J, with 13 bases between the two ends. The CDR3 has 13 residues. Per germline, CDR1 SNHLY and CDR2 FYNNEI. CDR3: CAGENQMNTEAFF. CDR3 DNA sequence: TGTGCCGGGGAAAACCAGATGAACACTGAAGCTTTCTTT.

The chain recombines TRBV28 with TRBJ1-1, with no clear D. This CDR3 comprises 14 residues. V lost 7 bases and J lost 1, with 13 bases in between. Germline lookup yields CDR1 MDHEN and CDR2 SYDVKM. The CDR3 DNA reads as TGTGCCAGCACCCCCCCCAGATGGAACACTGAAGCTTTCTTT. As protein: CASTPPRWNTEAFF.

In this sample, this clone turned up a few times. The rearrangement uses TRBV5-1 and TRBJ2-1, with 11 bases identical to TRBD1. This CDR3 is built from 15 residues. The germline V gene has CDR1 SGHRS and CDR2 YFSETQ. V shed 4 bases and J 8 bases; nucleotides not matched to a gene: 8. CDR3 in amino acids: CASSLGQGVFDEQFF. CDR3 in DNA: TGCGCCAGCAGCCTGGGACAGGGGGTATTCGATGAGCAGTTCTTC.

V and J are TRBV4-1 and TRBJ1-5; TRBD1 agrees at 9 bases. Germline assignment: CDR1 MGHRA and CDR2 YSYEKL. Trimming cost V 1 base and J 4 bases; bases outside gene matches: 8. The CDR3 totals 17 residues. The CDR3 DNA reads as TGCGCCAGCAGCCAAGGCCCGGGACAGGGAAGGAATCAGCCCCAGCATTTT. It encodes CASSQGPGQGRNQPQHF.

This chain links TRBV7-9 with TRBJ2-7, with D possibly called TRBD1 or TRBD2 (6 bases each). Trimming cost V 0 bases and J 2 bases, with 8 bases left between them. Germline V gives CDR1 SEHNR, CDR2 FQNEAQ (reference sequence). This CDR3 region has 14 residues. CDR3 nucleotides: TGTGCCAGCAGCTTAGCGCGGGACACCTACGAGCAGTACTTC. It yields the protein CASSLARDTYEQYF.

V gene TRBV11-3 combines with J gene TRBJ1-5, with D unclear. Germline CDR1 reads SGHNT; CDR2 reads YENEEA. V gave up 5 bases and J gave up 3 bases, with 17 bases separating them. The CDR3 sequence is 16 residues long. The CDR3 is CASSPPEVRLNQPQHF. Written as DNA, the CDR3 is TGTGCCAGCAGCCCCCCTGAGGTGAGGCTCAATCAGCCCCAGCATTTT. The full variable domain, rest sourced from reference TRBV11-3 and TRBJ1-5, is EAGVVQSPRYKIIEKKQPVAFWCNPISGHNTLYWYLQNLGQGPELLIRYENEEAVDDSQLPKDRFSAERLKGVDSTLKIQPAELGDSAVYLCASSPPEVRLNQPQHFGDGTRLSIL.

CDR3 DNA sequence: TGTGCCAGCAGCCGGCGAGGGACAACTAATGAAAAACTGTTTTTT. Protein sequence: CASSRRGTTNEKLFF. The gene calls are TRBV27 and TRBJ1-4; D unresolved. Germline V gene lookup returns CDR1 MNHEY and CDR2 SMNVEV (reference sequence). The CDR3 runs to 15 residues. V gave up 6 bases and J gave up 0 bases, with 11 bases separating them.

This chain connects TRBV18 to TRBJ1-4, with D perhaps matching TRBD1 (5 bases). The length of the CDR3 is 14 residues. Germline V gene sequence: CDR1 KGHSH, CDR2 LQKENI. V shed 5 bases and J shed 6 bases, with 13 bases lying between them. The CDR3, as DNA: TGTGCCAGCTCAGTAAGAGACAGCCATGAAAAACTGTTTTTT. It yields the protein CASSVRDSHEKLFF.

This CDR3 reads CASSRGLAGTEETQYF. DNA of the CDR3: TGTGCCAGCAGCAGGGGACTAGCAGGGACCGAAGAGACCCAGTACTTC. This chain uses TRBV11-2 with TRBJ2-5; TRBD2 aligns across 9 bases. The CDR3 sequence is 16 residues long. With V trimmed by 5 bases and J by 3 bases, 10 bases remained unmatched. Germline V gives CDR1 SGHAT, CDR2 FQNNGV.

The count of this clone is one. J is TRBJ2-6 and V is TRBV29-1; D not certain. Germline assignment: CDR1 SQVTM and CDR2 ANQGSEA. This CDR3 spans 15 amino acids. Trimming took 4 bases from V and 2 from J, leaving 12 bases between them. In nucleotides, the CDR3 is TGCAGCGTTGTCGTCGGGTCGGCTGGGGCCAACGTCCTGACTTTC. Amino acid sequence: CSVVVGSAGANVLTF.

V gene TRBV18 combines with J gene TRBJ2-1; 9 positions match TRBD1. Germline V CDR1 and CDR2: KGHSH, LQKENI. The CDR3 length is 16 residues. The ends lost 6 bases at V and 8 bases at J; junction bases unmatched: 14. For the CDR3, the DNA is TGTGCCAGCTCGCCGAATCCGGGACAGGGAAGGGATGAGCAGTTCTTC. This encodes CASSPNPGQGRDEQFF. The full variable domain, in which reference TRBV18 and TRBJ2-1 provide the parts outside the CDR3, is NAGVMQNPRHLVRRRGQEARLRCSPMKGHSHVYWYRQLPEEGLKFMVYLQKENIIDESGMPKERFSAEFPKEGPSILRIQQVVRGDSAAYFCASSPNPGQGRDEQFFGPGTRLTVL.

In DNA form, the CDR3 reads TGTGCCAGCAGCCCGGACCAACCTGGAAACACCATATATTTT. It translates to CASSPDQPGNTIYF. V is TRBV6-4 and J is TRBJ1-3; D remains unclear. CDR1 MRHNA and CDR2 SNTAGT come from the germline V gene. The CDR3 runs to 14 residues. Trimming took off 6 bases at V and 2 bases at J, with 11 bases between the two ends.